This is a list of T cell receptor beta chains from one sample in a study of identical twins. Each CDR3 protein is one row after TCRdb ran MiXCR on the 5' RACE reads. Of a few hundred thousand distinct CDR3 sequences in the sample, 9.6% are singletons; the top ten hold 2.5% to 3%. The data also belong to a second study, concerning yellow fever vaccine responses in identical twins.

Sample: PBMCs. The receptors derive from a woman aged 18 to 35 in good health. The CDR3 runs from the conserved cysteine through the conserved F or W. Each record gives: V gene, J gene, D gene, clone size, CDR3 DNA, CDR3 protein. D genes are given only for firm matches. Rows give clone size only sometimes, using once, few, many, or a class for an expanded clone.

TRBV6-2/TRBV6-3	TRBJ2-2	-	few	TGTGCCAGCAAACCGACGGGCGCCAACACCGGGGAGCTGTTTTTT	CASKPTGANTGELFF
TRBV28	TRBJ2-7	TRBD2	few	TGTGCCAGCAGCTCCCTCCTTACTAGCGAAGCATCCTACGAGCAGTACTTC	CASSSLLTSEASYEQYF
TRBV11-2	TRBJ2-7	TRBD2	-	TGTGCCAGCAGCTTAATTGTAGCGGGAGCGTACGAGCAGTACTTC	CASSLIVAGAYEQYF
TRBV9	TRBJ2-1	TRBD2	few	TGTGCCAGCAGCGTACAAACCGGGACTAGAGTTTACAATGAGCAGTTCTTC	CASSVQTGTRVYNEQFF
TRBV6-1	TRBJ1-4	TRBD1	-	TGTGCCAGCAGGACCGGGACAGGGAAAGAAAAACTGTTTTTT	CASRTGTGKEKLFF
TRBV7-9	TRBJ2-5	-	many	TGTGCCAGCAGCTCAACTAGCATTCAAGAGACCCAGTACTTC	CASSSTSIQETQYF
TRBV6-5	TRBJ2-7	TRBD2	few	TGTGCCAGCAGTTACTTGGCAACGGGAGGGAACGAGCAGTACTTC	CASSYLATGGNEQYF
TRBV4-3	TRBJ2-7	-	-	TGCGCCAGCAGCCAGGACACGGGACCTTCCTACGAGCAGTACTTC	CASSQDTGPSYEQYF
TRBV24-1	TRBJ2-3	TRBD2	-	TGTGCCACCAGTGAAAAAACTAGCGGGACCACAGATACGCAGTATTTT	CATSEKTSGTTDTQYF
TRBV27	TRBJ2-7	TRBD1	-	TGTGCCAGCAGTTTCTATGCGACAGGGCCCCCCTACTACGAGCAGTACTTC	CASSFYATGPPYYEQYF
TRBV15	TRBJ2-6	TRBD2	few	TGTGCCACCATCCAGCGGGGGGCTGGGGCCAACGTCCTGACTTTC	CATIQRGAGANVLTF
TRBV7-2	TRBJ2-7	TRBD1	few	TGTGCCAGCATCTCCCGGGGAGACAGGGTATTCGACGAGCAGTACTTC	CASISRGDRVFDEQYF
TRBV30	TRBJ2-3	TRBD2	many	TGTGCCTGGAGTGGGGAGAGGGCGGGGGATCAGTATTTT	CAWSGERAGDQYF
TRBV23-1	TRBJ2-2	-	-	-	CASSQSGRGLGTPGSCFF
TRBV12-3/TRBV12-4	TRBJ2-5	TRBD2	few	TGTGCCAGCAGTTTAGGTTTAGCGGGGGCTCTGGCAGAGACCCAGTACTTC	CASSLGLAGALAETQYF
TRBV20-1	TRBJ2-3	TRBD2	few	TGCAGTGCAAGGGGACTAGCGGACTACACAGATACGCAGTATTTT	CSARGLADYTDTQYF
TRBV12-3/TRBV12-4	TRBJ2-1	TRBD1	many	TGTGCCAGCAGTCCAAAGATCTACAGGGGGAATGAGCAGTTCTTC	CASSPKIYRGNEQFF
TRBV28	TRBJ2-7	TRBD1	many	TGTGCCAGCAGTCTTCGACGGGGACAGGGGATCTACGAGCAGTACTTC	CASSLRRGQGIYEQYF
TRBV4-3	TRBJ2-2	TRBD2	-	TGCGCCAGCAGGGGACTAGCGGGAGCTACCGGGGAGCTGTTTTTT	CASRGLAGATGELFF
TRBV4-1	TRBJ2-1	-	-	TGCGCCAGCAGCCAAGAAGGGGTCGTATACAATGAGCAGTTCTTC	CASSQEGVVYNEQFF